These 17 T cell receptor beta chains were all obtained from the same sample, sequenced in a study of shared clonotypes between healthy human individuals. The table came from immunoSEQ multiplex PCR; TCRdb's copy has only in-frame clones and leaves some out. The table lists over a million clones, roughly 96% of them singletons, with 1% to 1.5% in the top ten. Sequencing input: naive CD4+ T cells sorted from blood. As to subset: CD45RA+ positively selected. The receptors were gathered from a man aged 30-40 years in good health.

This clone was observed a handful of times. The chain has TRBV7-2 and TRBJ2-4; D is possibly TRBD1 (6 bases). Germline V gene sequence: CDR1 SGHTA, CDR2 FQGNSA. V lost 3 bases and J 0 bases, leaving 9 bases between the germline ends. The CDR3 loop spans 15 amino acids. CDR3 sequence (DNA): TGTGCCAGCAGCTTGGGACACTTAGCCAAAAACATTCAGTACTTC. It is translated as CASSLGHLAKNIQYF.

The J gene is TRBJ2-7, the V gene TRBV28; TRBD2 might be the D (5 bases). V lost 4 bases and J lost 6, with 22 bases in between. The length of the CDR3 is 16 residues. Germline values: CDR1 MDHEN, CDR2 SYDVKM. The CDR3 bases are TGTGCCAGCAGTTCCGTCGCCACTAGACGAGTCCCCGAGCAGTACTTC. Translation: CASSSVATRRVPEQYF.

CDR3 in amino acids: CASSPTGDTQYF. For the CDR3, the DNA is TGTGCCAGCAGTCCCACCGGAGATACGCAGTATTTT. The chain links TRBV11-2 to TRBJ2-3; D unresolved. CDR1 and CDR2 (germline): SGHAT, FQNNGV. Between the trimmed V and J ends, which lost 6 bases and 5 bases, there was a span of 9 bases. The length of the CDR3 is 12 residues.

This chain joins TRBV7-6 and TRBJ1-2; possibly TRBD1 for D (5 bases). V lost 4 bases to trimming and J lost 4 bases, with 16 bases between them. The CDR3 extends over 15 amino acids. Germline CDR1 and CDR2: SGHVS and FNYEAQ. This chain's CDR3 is CASSYSTVGSYGYTF. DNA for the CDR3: TGTGCCAGCAGCTATTCGACAGTAGGTAGCTATGGCTACACCTTC. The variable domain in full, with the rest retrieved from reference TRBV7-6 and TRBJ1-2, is GAGVSQSPRYKVTKRGQDVALRCDPISGHVSLYWYRQALGQGPEFLTYFNYEAQQDKSGLPNDRFSAERPEGSISTLTIQRTEQRDSAMYRCASSYSTVGSYGYTFGSGTRLTVV.

The CDR3 spells CASSPGQGGADTQYF. CDR3 bases: TGTGCCAGCAGCCCTGGACAGGGGGGGGCAGATACGCAGTATTTT. V usage is TRBV7-8 and J usage is TRBJ2-3; 10 bases match TRBD1. Trimming took 5 bases from V and 4 from J; bases not matched to a gene: 6. CDR1 and CDR2 from the germline V gene are SGHVS and FQNEAQ. The CDR3 spans 15 residues. The complete variable domain, with remaining parts taken from reference TRBV7-8 and TRBJ2-3, reads GAGVSQSPRYKVAKRGQDVALRCDPISGHVSLFWYQQALGQGPEFLTYFQNEAQLDKSGLPSDRFFAERPEGSVSTLKIQRTQQEDSAVYLCASSPGQGGADTQYFGPGTRLTVL.

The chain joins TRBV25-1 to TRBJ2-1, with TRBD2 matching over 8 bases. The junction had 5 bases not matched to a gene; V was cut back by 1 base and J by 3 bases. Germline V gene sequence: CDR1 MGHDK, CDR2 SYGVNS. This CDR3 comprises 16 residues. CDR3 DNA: TGTGCCAGCAGTGAATTAGGGAGCGGGAGCTACAATGAGCAGTTCTTC. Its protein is CASSELGSGSYNEQFF.

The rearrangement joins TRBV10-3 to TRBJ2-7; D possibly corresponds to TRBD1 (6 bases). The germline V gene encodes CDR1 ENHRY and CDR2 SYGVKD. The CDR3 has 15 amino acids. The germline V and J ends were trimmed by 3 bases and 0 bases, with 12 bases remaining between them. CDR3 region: CAISDSGTPSYEQYF. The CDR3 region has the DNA TGTGCCATCAGTGATTCCGGGACACCCTCCTACGAGCAGTACTTC.

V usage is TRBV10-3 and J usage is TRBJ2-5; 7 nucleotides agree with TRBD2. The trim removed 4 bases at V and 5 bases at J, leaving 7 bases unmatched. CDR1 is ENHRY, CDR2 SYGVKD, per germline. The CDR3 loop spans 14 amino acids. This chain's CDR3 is CAISVGGRGETQYF. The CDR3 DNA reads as TGTGCCATCAGTGTGGGCGGGAGAGGGGAGACCCAGTACTTC.

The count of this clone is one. The CDR3 DNA sequence: TGTGCCAGCAGCTTAGAATTACTAGCGGGAGATACCGGGGAGCTGTTTTTT. Its protein product is CASSLELLAGDTGELFF. V is TRBV7-9 and J is TRBJ2-2, with 11 bases lining up with TRBD2. Germline V gene lookup returns CDR1 SEHNR and CDR2 FQNEAQ (reference sequence). V gave up 1 base and J gave up 5 bases; unmatched junction bases: 6. The CDR3 runs to 17 residues.

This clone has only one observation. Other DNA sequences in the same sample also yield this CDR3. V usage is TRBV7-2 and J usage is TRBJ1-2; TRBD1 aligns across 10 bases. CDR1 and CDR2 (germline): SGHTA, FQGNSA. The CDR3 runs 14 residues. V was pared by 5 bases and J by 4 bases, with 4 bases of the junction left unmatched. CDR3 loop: CASSPRTGGYGYTF. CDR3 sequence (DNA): TGTGCCAGCAGCCCTCGGACAGGGGGCTATGGCTACACCTTC.

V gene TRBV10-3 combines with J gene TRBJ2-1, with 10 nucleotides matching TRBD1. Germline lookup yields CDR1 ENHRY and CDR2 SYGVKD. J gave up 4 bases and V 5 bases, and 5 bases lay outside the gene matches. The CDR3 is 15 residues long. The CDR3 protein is CAISTGTGVYNEQFF. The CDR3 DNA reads TGTGCCATCAGTACCGGGACAGGGGTATACAATGAGCAGTTCTTC.

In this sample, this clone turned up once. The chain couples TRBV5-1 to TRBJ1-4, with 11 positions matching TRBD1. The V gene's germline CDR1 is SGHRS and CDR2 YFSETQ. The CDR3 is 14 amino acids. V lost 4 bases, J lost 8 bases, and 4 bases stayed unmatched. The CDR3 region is CASSTDRGQEKLFF. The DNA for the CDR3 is TGCGCCAGCAGCACGGACAGGGGGCAGGAAAAACTGTTTTTT.

The DNA of the CDR3 is TGTGCCAGCAGCGCGGGGGACAGCGGGCAGCCCCAGCATTTT. Protein sequence: CASSAGDSGQPQHF. The chain links TRBV5-4 to TRBJ1-5, with TRBD1 matching 7 bases. The CDR3 runs 14 residues. V trimming: 4 bases; J trimming: 7 bases; junction bases outside the gene matches: 8. CDR1 SGHNT and CDR2 YYREEE come from the germline V gene (reference sequence). The variable domain in full, with the rest retrieved from reference TRBV5-4 and TRBJ1-5, is ETGVTQSPTHLIKTRGQQVTLRCSSQSGHNTVSWYQQALGQGPQFIFQYYREEENGRGNFPPRFSGLQFPNYSSELNVNALELDDSALYLCASSAGDSGQPQHFGDGTRLSIL.

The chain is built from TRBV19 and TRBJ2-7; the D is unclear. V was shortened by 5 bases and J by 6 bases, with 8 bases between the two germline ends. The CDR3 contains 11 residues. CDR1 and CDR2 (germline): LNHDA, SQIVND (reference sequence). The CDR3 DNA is TGTGCCAGTAGTGGCGTCTTCGAGCAGTACTTC. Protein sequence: CASSGVFEQYF.

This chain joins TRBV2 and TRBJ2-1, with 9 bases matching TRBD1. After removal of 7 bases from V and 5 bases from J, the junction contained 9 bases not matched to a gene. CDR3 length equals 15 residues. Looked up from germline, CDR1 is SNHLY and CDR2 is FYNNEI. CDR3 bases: TGTGCCAGCAAGAAGAGACAGGGGGAACACAATGAGCAGTTCTTC. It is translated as CASKKRQGEHNEQFF.

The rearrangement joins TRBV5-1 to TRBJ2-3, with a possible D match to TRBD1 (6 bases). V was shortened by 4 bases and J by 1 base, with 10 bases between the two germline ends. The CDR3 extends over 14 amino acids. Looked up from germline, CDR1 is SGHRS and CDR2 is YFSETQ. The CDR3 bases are TGCGCCAGCAGCGTCCCAGGGGGCACAGATACGCAGTATTTT. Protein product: CASSVPGGTDTQYF.

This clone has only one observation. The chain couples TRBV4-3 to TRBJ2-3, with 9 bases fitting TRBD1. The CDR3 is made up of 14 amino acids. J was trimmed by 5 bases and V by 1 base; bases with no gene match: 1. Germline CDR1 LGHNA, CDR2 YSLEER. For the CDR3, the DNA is TGCGCCAGCAGCCAAGGACAGGGGGTAGATACGCAGTATTTT. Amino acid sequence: CASSQGQGVDTQYF.